This T cell receptor (beta chain) was captured in a study of post-analysis software for immune sequencing data (dated by TCRdb to 2015 to 2017). Concerning the study at large: The recorded disease courses included relapsing-remitting, secondary progressive and progressive-relapsing multiple sclerosis, and some patients had no subtype annotation. Patient repertoires were compared against 11 previously published healthy control repertoires from donors aged roughly 6 to 25 years. A subset of samples was prepared in parallel using single-end sample barcoding, then pooled and co-amplified after Illumina adapter ligation.

This clonotype was picked up a small number of times. Its binding antigen is unknown. Per-base quality was not reported, and no clone a single base away is much larger than it. Findings and caveats that apply to the study as a whole: Patients showed significantly higher frequencies than controls for five TRBV segments, among them TRBV5-6, TRBV5-1 and TRBV20-1. When samples were clustered directly using the F measure, samples prepared in the same batch co-clustered strongly, which prompted a batch-effect correction. Compared with controls, multiple sclerosis patients had significantly lower normalized Chao1 diversity, a finding suggesting substantial peripheral T-cell clonal expansion. The control group was slightly older than the multiple sclerosis patient group.

Cut back by 6 bases and 5 bases, the V and J ends lie 19 bases apart. Its CDR3 holds 15 amino acids, cysteine through phenylalanine. CDR3 DNA is the only sequence kept; it has 45 bases, read in frame from the first base. Per the germline V gene (reference sequence), MNHEY is the CDR1 and SMNVEV is the CDR2. The library was generated by PCR. This sample was sequenced with an Illumina HiSeq 2500. To reduce PCR and sequencing biases, unique molecular identifiers were built into the TCR beta cDNA libraries. Roughly 0.5 million cDNA molecules were obtained per 1 to 10 million input T cells, so each molecule approximated one T cell. The patient libraries were prepared and sequenced using the same protocol as the earlier healthy control dataset. Within a given batch, samples were prepared together, multiplexed and sequenced on the same HiSeq lane. As for how the authors treated the data: Raw barcoded reads were processed with MIGEC, discarding single-read molecular identifier groups before consensus assembly and CDR3 extraction. Clonotype tables were post-analysed with VDJtools, normalizing diversity by down-sampling all datasets to the smallest sample size. Repertoire overlap clustering matched CDR3 amino acid but not nucleotide sequences to correct batch-related cross-sample contamination. Using fastp at Q25 and MiXCR, TCRdb reprocessed the public reads and kept productive beta chains. Every CDR3 protein is listed once, alongside the most common genes and DNA of its rows. The V and J calls reflect TCRdb's pipeline rather than the authors' work. This sample lists 650,000 to 900,000 distinct CDR3 sequences; around 42% were detected once. 4.9% of the sample lies in the top ten.

To demonstrate the VDJtools post-analysis software, TCR beta repertoires were profiled from the peripheral blood of 10 to 15 young patients with multiple sclerosis. Multiple sclerosis patients were children and adolescents aged roughly 6 to 17 years. Material for sequencing was blood. The chain uses TRBV27 and TRBJ2-5; possibly the D gene is TRBD2, per 6 matching bases. The sequence came from a girl aged 10-17 years with multiple sclerosis. This receptor carries the CDR3 CASRVLGLVGETQYF. The DNA is TGTGCCAGCAGGGTCTTGGGACTGGTTGGGGAGACCCAGTACTTC.